This T cell receptor beta chain was captured by sequencing in a study of T cell responses to AZD1222 COVID-19 vaccine. Remarks on this clone: The antigen is unknown.

General observations from the study: Spike-wide coverage was observed for vaccine-associated CD4 TCRs, with dominant responses at 160-218 and 743-854. Mostly white British, mostly female donors; authors suggested clonal diversity may be underestimated. Repertoires were sampled only after the peak T cell response. Unmutated variant regions are reportedly the target of nearly half of TCRs that are spike-specific.

Some clones are missing from TCRdb's copy, which holds only in-frame ones; the method was immunoSEQ multiplex PCR. The sample contains about 120,000 clones, just over 85% of which appear only once. The germline V gene has CDR1 LGHDT and CDR2 YNNKEL (reference sequence). Trimming removed 3 bases from V and 4 bases from J; junction bases left unmatched: 8. The CDR3 has 16 amino acids. The sequences come from peripheral blood, collected 28 days after the second AZD1222 dose. The chain combines TRBV3-1 (or the pseudogene TRBV3-2) with TRBJ1-2, with 10 bases aligning to TRBD1. The TCR sequence derives from an adult who received the AZD1222 COVID-19 vaccine. The CDR3 coding sequence is TGTGCCAGCAGCCAGGGGGGGACAGGGGATATCTATGGCTACACCTTC. This sequence encodes CASSQGGTGDIYGYTF.